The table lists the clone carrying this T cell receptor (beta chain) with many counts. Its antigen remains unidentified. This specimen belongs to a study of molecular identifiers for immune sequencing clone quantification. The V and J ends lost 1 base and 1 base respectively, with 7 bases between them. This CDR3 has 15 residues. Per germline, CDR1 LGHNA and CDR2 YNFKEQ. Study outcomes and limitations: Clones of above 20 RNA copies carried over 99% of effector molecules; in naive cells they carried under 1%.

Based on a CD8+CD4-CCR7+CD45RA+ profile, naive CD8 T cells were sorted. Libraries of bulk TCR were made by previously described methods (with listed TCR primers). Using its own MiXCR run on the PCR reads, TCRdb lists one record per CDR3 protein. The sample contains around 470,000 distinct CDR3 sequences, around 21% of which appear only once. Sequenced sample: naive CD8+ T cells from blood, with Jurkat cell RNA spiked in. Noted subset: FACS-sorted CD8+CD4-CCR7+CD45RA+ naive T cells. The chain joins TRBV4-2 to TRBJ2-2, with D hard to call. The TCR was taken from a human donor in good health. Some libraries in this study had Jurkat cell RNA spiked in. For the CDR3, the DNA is TGTGCCAGCAGCCAAGTCGGAAGGAACACCGGGGAGCTGTTTTTT. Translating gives CASSQVGRNTGELFF.